The 24 T cell receptor beta chains reported below all come from one sample, sequenced in a study of T cells after yellow fever vaccination. Each CDR3 protein is one row after TCRdb ran MiXCR on the 5' RACE reads. Among just over 300,000 distinct CDR3 sequences listed, roughly 3.5% were seen once. Sequencing was performed on PBMCs, taken on the day of the yellow fever booster vaccination. Receptors were obtained from a man between 18 and 35 years old who received the YFV17D yellow fever vaccine.

This clonotype was detected many times. The rearrangement links TRBV4-3 to TRBJ2-5, with D perhaps TRBD1 or TRBD2 (5 bases each). The CDR3 consists of 15 residues. V lost 4 bases, J lost 2 bases, and 14 bases lay in between. The germline V gene encodes CDR1 LGHNA and CDR2 YSLEER. Written as DNA, the CDR3 is TGCGCCAGCAGCCCCCAAGGGACGCCGCAAGAGACCCAGTACTTC. The encoded protein is CASSPQGTPQETQYF.

This clonotype was counted a few times. The CDR3 region has the DNA TGCGCCAGCAGCGCCGAAAGCCGACGGTCCAGCGGGGGGCCCCACAATGAGCAGTTCTTC. This translates into CASSAESRRSSGGPHNEQFF. This chain joins TRBV5-1 and TRBJ2-1, with 9 bases identical to TRBD2. Per the germline V gene, CDR1 is SGHRS and CDR2 is YFSETQ. Trimming took 4 bases from V and 5 from J; bases not matched to a gene: 22. The CDR3 sequence is 20 residues long. The variable domain in full, with the rest retrieved from reference TRBV5-1 and TRBJ2-1, is KAGVTQTPRYLIKTRGQQVTLSCSPISGHRSVSWYQQTPGQGLQFLFEYFSETQRNKGNFPGRFSGRQFSNSRSEMNVSTLELGDSALYLCASSAESRRSSGGPHNEQFFGPGTRLTVL.

The chain couples TRBV6-5 to TRBJ2-1; 9 bases fit TRBD2. J lost 3 bases, V lost 0 bases, and 3 bases had no gene match. Germline CDR1 MNHEY, CDR2 SVGAGI. The CDR3 length is 16 residues. The CDR3 nucleotides read TGTGCCAGCAGTTACTCGACTAGCGGACTCTACAATGAGCAGTTCTTC. Translation: CASSYSTSGLYNEQFF.

The V call is TRBV6-2 or TRBV6-3, the J call TRBJ1-2; tentative D call: TRBD1 (6 bases). The V end was cut by 0 bases, the J end by 3 bases, with 11 bases between. Per the germline V gene, CDR1 is MNHEY and CDR2 is SVGEGT. The CDR3 runs 15 residues. CDR3 DNA sequence: TGTGCCAGCAGTTACTCTACAGGGCGGGACTATGGCTACACCTTC. This sequence encodes CASSYSTGRDYGYTF.

The table lists this clonotype with a few counts. This chain connects TRBV29-1 to TRBJ2-1; D unclear. Looked up from germline, CDR1 is SQVTM and CDR2 is ANQGSEA. The CDR3 is made up of 14 amino acids. Between the trimmed V and J ends, which lost 0 bases and 8 bases, there was a span of 14 bases. CDR3: CSVEDPGARDEQFF. The CDR3 region has the DNA TGCAGCGTTGAAGATCCCGGAGCCCGCGATGAGCAGTTCTTC.

This clonotype has a handful of counts. The genes are TRBV5-1 and TRBJ2-1; D possibly matches TRBD1 or TRBD2 (5 bases each). V gave up 0 bases and J gave up 9 bases, with 10 bases separating them. The CDR3 totals 13 residues. CDR1 is SGHRS, CDR2 YFSETQ, per germline. The CDR3 sequence is CASSLAGALEQFF. The CDR3 nucleotides are TGCGCCAGCAGCTTGGCCGGGGCCCTTGAGCAGTTCTTC.

This clonotype was picked up many times. The CDR3 carries no conserved terminal phenylalanine or tryptophan, so it likely arises from a read error. The chain uses TRBV5-1 and TRBJ1-2; the D is unclear. The CDR3 contains 13 residues. The germline V gene has CDR1 SGHRS and CDR2 YFSETQ. The V end was cut by 4 bases, the J end by 6 bases, with 13 bases between. The CDR3 nucleotides read TGCGCCAGCAGCGCCGGGTCCGGGAATGGCTACACCTTA. Residues: CASSAGSGNGYTL.

This clonotype has a count of ten or more. This sequence joins TRBV12-3 or TRBV12-4 and TRBJ1-1; perhaps TRBD1 as D (5 bases). This CDR3 is 15 amino acids long. Deletions cut 4 bases from V and 0 bases from J, with 12 bases between. CDR3 bases: TGTGCCAGCAGTTCGACCGGGACGGTGAACACTGAAGCTTTCTTT. It is translated as CASSSTGTVNTEAFF.

This clonotype occurred many times. The chain employs TRBV7-9 and TRBJ1-5; perhaps TRBD1 as D (5 bases). The length of the CDR3 is 16 residues. CDR1 is SEHNR and CDR2 is FQNEAQ in the germline V gene (reference sequence). Trimming removed 5 bases from V and 6 bases from J, with 20 bases in between. The CDR3, as DNA: TGTGCCAGCAGCATTTGGGGCCCGGGGGGGGTTCAGCCCCAGCATTTT. It encodes CASSIWGPGGVQPQHF.

This clonotype occurred a few times. The V and J genes are TRBV30 and TRBJ2-7, with 11 bases matching TRBD1. CDR1 is GTSNPN, CDR2 SVGIG, per germline (reference sequence). The CDR3 spans 12 residues. With 7 bases clipped from V and 7 bases from J, the junction kept 6 bases outside the gene matches. As DNA, the CDR3 is TGTGCCTTGGACAGGGGGCTGCGGGAGCAGTACTTC. Its translation is CALDRGLREQYF.

The chain carries TRBV18 and TRBJ1-2, with 11 bases matching TRBD1. Germline assignment: CDR1 KGHSH and CDR2 LQKENI. J gave up 7 bases and V 6 bases, and 7 bases lay outside the gene matches. The CDR3 extends over 14 amino acids. CDR3 nucleotide sequence: TGTGCCAGCTCTAAGGACAGGGGGCCGCCTGGCTACACCTTC. Translated: CASSKDRGPPGYTF. Drawing the rest from reference TRBV18 and TRBJ1-2, the complete variable domain is NAGVMQNPRHLVRRRGQEARLRCSPMKGHSHVYWYRQLPEEGLKFMVYLQKENIIDESGMPKERFSAEFPKEGPSILRIQQVVRGDSAAYFCASSKDRGPPGYTFGSGTRLTVV.

The chain combines TRBV27 with TRBJ2-3; D may be TRBD2 (6 bases). The CDR3 consists of 15 residues. The ends were cut back, 5 bases at V and 0 bases at J, with 12 bases in the middle. CDR1 is MNHEY and CDR2 is SMNVEV in the germline V gene (reference sequence). The CDR3 DNA is TGTGCCAGCAGTAGCCGGACTACGAGCACAGATACGCAGTATTTT. Translation: CASSSRTTSTDTQYF.

This clonotype was found a few times. The rearrangement links TRBV2 to TRBJ2-5, with D uncertain. The V gene's germline CDR1 is SNHLY and CDR2 FYNNEI. The V end was cut by 7 bases, the J end by 4 bases, with 10 bases between. The CDR3 loop spans 12 amino acids. The CDR3 DNA sequence: TGTGCCAGCAAGGAATCAGGAGAGACCCAGTACTTC. Its translation is CASKESGETQYF.

This clonotype came up many times. V gene TRBV20-1 combines with J gene TRBJ2-3; D is possibly TRBD1 or TRBD2 (6 bases each). This CDR3 has 15 amino acids. V was trimmed by 3 bases and J by 4 bases, leaving 17 bases between them. Looked up from germline, CDR1 is DFQATT and CDR2 is SNEGSKA (reference sequence). This chain's CDR3 is CSARDGGGEADTQYF. The DNA for the CDR3 is TGCAGTGCTAGGGACGGAGGGGGTGAAGCAGATACGCAGTATTTT.

This clonotype was seen at least ten times. The chain recombines TRBV7-9 with TRBJ1-4, with D perhaps TRBD1 (6 bases). Germline lookup yields CDR1 SEHNR and CDR2 FQNEAQ (reference sequence). V was pared by 5 bases and J by 5 bases, with 15 bases between. The CDR3 runs to 15 residues. CDR3 DNA: TGTGCCAGCAGCCCACCCTCAACAGGGAATGAAAAACTGTTTTTT. Translating it yields CASSPPSTGNEKLFF.

This clonotype was counted a few times. The gene calls are TRBV12-3 or TRBV12-4 and TRBJ2-2; TRBD2 matches 11 bases. The CDR3 sequence is 14 residues long. The V gene end was trimmed by 10 bases and the J gene end by 6 bases; junction bases not matched to a gene: 7. CDR3 sequence reads: CATVAGGLAGELFF. CDR3 DNA sequence: TGTGCCACCGTAGCGGGGGGGCTCGCCGGGGAGCTGTTTTTT.

This clonotype has at least ten counts. The rearrangement links TRBV7-8 to TRBJ1-1; D may be TRBD1 (5 bases). The CDR3 has 13 residues. Germline CDR1 reads SGHVS; CDR2 reads FQNEAQ. Trimming left V 4 bases short and J 5 bases short, with 11 bases between. CDR3 region: CASSSRDETEAFF. As DNA, the CDR3 is TGTGCCAGCAGCTCCAGGGATGAGACTGAAGCTTTCTTT.

The V and J genes are TRBV20-1 and TRBJ2-3, with 8 nucleotides matching TRBD2. V shed 3 bases, J shed 2 bases, and the junction held 4 bases outside the gene matches. The V gene's germline CDR1 is DFQATT and CDR2 SNEGSKA (reference sequence). The CDR3 spans 14 residues. The CDR3 sequence: CSASPSGLTDTQYF. The DNA for the CDR3 is TGCAGTGCTAGTCCTAGCGGGCTCACAGATACGCAGTATTTT.

This clonotype was counted many times. This chain joins TRBV7-9 and TRBJ2-1; D is ambiguous. The V end lost 5 bases, the J end lost 10 bases, and 12 bases lay between the germline ends. From germline, CDR1 is SEHNR and CDR2 FQNEAQ (reference sequence). The CDR3 has 12 residues. The CDR3 sequence: CASSPYREEQFF. CDR3 in DNA: TGTGCCAGCAGCCCCTACCGTGAGGAGCAGTTCTTC.

A word on this clonotype: A much more abundant neighbour one base away suggests this may be a read error. The rearrangement uses TRBV5-1 and TRBJ2-1; possibly TRBD2 for D (5 bases). The CDR3 covers 16 residues. V lost 3 bases, J lost 3 bases, and 16 bases lay in between. Germline-derived CDR1 and CDR2 are SGHRS and YFSETQ. The CDR3 protein is CASSWETSLGYNEQFF. The CDR3 region has the DNA TGCGCCAGCAGCTGGGAGACGTCCCTAGGCTACAATGAGCAGTTCTTC.

This clonotype has only a few counts. The chain couples TRBV7-9 to TRBJ1-3; D gene unclear. Germline CDR1 is SEHNR and CDR2 is FQNEAQ (reference sequence). The CDR3 contains 11 residues. The V gene lost 8 bases and the J gene lost 4 bases, with 6 bases spanning the gap. The CDR3 DNA sequence: TGTGCCAGCGGCCGCGGAAACACCATATATTTT. This translates into CASGRGNTIYF.

This clonotype was recorded many times. The J gene is TRBJ2-5, the V gene TRBV5-5; D gene ambiguous. Germline V gene lookup returns CDR1 SGHKS and CDR2 YYEKEE (reference sequence). Trimming took off 3 bases at V and 5 bases at J, with 8 bases between the two ends. This CDR3 is 12 amino acids long. The CDR3 here is CASSSTTETQYF. In DNA form, the CDR3 reads TGTGCCAGCAGCTCTACCACGGAGACCCAGTACTTC.

This clonotype was counted many times. V gene TRBV11-2 combines with J gene TRBJ2-3; D might be TRBD1 (5 bases). The CDR3 sequence is 15 residues long. V lost 6 bases, J lost 4 bases, and 17 bases lay in between. In germline, CDR1 is SGHAT, CDR2 FQNNGV. For the CDR3, the DNA is TGTGCCAGCAGTCCAACTGGACACAGCGCAGATACGCAGTATTTT. Its protein product is CASSPTGHSADTQYF.

At least ten counts were recorded for this clonotype. The chain joins TRBV6-4 to TRBJ2-1; TRBD1 matches at 9 bases. The length of the CDR3 is 16 residues. V was clipped by 3 bases and J by 6 bases; unmatched bases: 9. Germline V gene sequence: CDR1 MRHNA, CDR2 SNTAGT. CDR3 in amino acids: CASSDPGQGQSNEQFF. The DNA for the CDR3 is TGTGCCAGCAGTGATCCGGGACAGGGACAAAGCAATGAGCAGTTCTTC.